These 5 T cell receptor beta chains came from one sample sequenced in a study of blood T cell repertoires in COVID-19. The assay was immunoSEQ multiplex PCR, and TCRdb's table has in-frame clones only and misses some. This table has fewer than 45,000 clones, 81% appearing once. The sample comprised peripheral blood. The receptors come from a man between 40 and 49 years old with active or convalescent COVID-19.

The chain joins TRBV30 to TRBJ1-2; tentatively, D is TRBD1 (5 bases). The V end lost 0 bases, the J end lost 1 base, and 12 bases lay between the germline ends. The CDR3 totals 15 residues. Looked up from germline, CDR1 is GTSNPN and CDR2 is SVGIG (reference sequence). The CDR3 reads CAWSVNRRVNYGYTF. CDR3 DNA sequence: TGTGCCTGGAGTGTAAACAGGAGAGTTAACTATGGCTACACCTTC.

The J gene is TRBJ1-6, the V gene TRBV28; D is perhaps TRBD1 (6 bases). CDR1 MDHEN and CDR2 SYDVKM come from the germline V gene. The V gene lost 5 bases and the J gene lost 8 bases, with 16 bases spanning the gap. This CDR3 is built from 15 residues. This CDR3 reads CASSGEAQGDSPLHF. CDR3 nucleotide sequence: TGTGCCAGCAGTGGGGAAGCACAGGGTGATTCACCCCTCCACTTT.

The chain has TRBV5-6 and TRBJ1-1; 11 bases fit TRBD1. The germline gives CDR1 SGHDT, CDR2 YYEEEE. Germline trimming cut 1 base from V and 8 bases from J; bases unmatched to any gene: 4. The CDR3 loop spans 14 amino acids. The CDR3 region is CASSLRDRGKEAFF. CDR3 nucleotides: TGTGCCAGCAGCTTGAGGGACAGGGGGAAGGAAGCTTTCTTT.

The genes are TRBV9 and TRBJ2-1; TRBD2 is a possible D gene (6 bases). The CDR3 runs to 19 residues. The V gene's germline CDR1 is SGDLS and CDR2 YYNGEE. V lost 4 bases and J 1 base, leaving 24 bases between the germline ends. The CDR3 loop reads CASSTHGGGRMGSYNEQFF. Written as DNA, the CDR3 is TGTGCCAGCAGCACCCACGGTGGGGGGAGAATGGGTTCCTACAATGAGCAGTTCTTC.

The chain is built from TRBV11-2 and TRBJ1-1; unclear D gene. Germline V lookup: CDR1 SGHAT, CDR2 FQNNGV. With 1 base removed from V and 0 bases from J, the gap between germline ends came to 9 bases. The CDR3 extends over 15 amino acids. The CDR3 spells CASSLGSGMNTEAFF. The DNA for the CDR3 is TGTGCCAGCAGCTTAGGATCGGGGATGAACACTGAAGCTTTCTTT. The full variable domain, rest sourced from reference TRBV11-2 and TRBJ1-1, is EAGVAQSPRYKIIEKRQSVAFWCNPISGHATLYWYQQILGQGPKLLIQFQNNGVVDDSQLPKDRFSAERLKGVDSTLKIQPAKLEDSAVYLCASSLGSGMNTEAFFGQGTRLTVV.